This TCR beta chain was sequenced during a study of T cells in Graves' hyperthyroidism and ophthalmopathy. Study-wide points: Researchers found most expanded thyroid clonotypes above 0.001 in blood as well.

This clonotype was picked up a small number of times. Antigen unknown. RNA transcripts yielded amplified TCR beta CDR3 regions. First-round RT-PCR with HTBI primers amplified the TCR CDR3 region. TCRdb processed the multiplex PCR reads anew with MiXCR; each CDR3 protein has one entry. The profile shows roughly 130,000 distinct CDR3 sequences, approximately 20% of them singletons. The sequence was collected from a woman aged 45-59 years with Graves' hyperthyroidism that later progressed to Graves' ophthalmopathy. The sequencing sample was made of blood.

The chain's CDR3 is CASSYGAWNQPQHF. CDR3 nucleotides: TGTGCCAGCAGTTACGGCGCGTGGAATCAGCCCCAGCATTTT. The gene calls are TRBV6-2 or TRBV6-3 and TRBJ1-5; no clear D gene. Looked up from germline, CDR1 is MNHEY and CDR2 is SVGEGT. V was clipped by 2 bases and J by 4 bases, with 9 bases between them. This CDR3 contains 14 residues.